This T cell receptor beta chain was recovered during a study of beta chain features in type 1 diabetes. Every bit of the isolated RNA underwent reverse transcription, so sequencing read expressed TCRB transcripts. Generated by immunoSEQ multiplex PCR, the TCRdb table keeps only in-frame clones and is missing some. The sample has 900,000 or so clones; about a sixth are singletons. Sorting based on CD45RO/CCR7/CD25/CD127/CD95/CD27 separated CD4+ naive, central memory, regulatory and stem cell-like memory cells. This clone has more than one count but fewer than ten. Its antigen is still unknown. Trimming removed 4 bases from V and 3 bases from J; junction bases left unmatched: 7. Germline lookup yields CDR1 LNHDA and CDR2 SQIVND (reference sequence). There are 15 residues in the CDR3. The study, taken as a whole, reports: For Type 1 diabetes patients, all four CD4+ subsets carried TCRB CDR3s that were moderately but significantly shorter. Patients and controls would share equally any PCR tilt toward shorter templates. Cells expressing TCR highly could be over-represented by cDNA sequencing.

This receptor was identified in a woman aged 18-35 years in good health. The chain combines TRBV19 with TRBJ2-7; 9 positions match TRBD1. Sequencing input: naive CD4+ T cells from blood. CDR3 sequence reads: CASSTIPGQGYEQYF. CDR3 DNA: TGTGCCAGTAGTACTATACCGGGACAGGGCTACGAGCAGTACTTC.